The 20 T cell receptor beta chains given below trace back to one sample, sequenced in a study of cytomegalovirus exposure and HLA in healthy donors. PCR employed 60 Vbeta and 13 Jbeta primers. TCRdb's copy holds only in-frame clones and misses some; the assay was immunoSEQ multiplex PCR. The profile shows about 190,000 clones, about 70% of them singletons. Sequenced material: PBMCs. These receptors originate from a young woman in good health and CMV-seronegative.

This clone appeared once. The chain employs TRBV5-1 and TRBJ1-6, with D possibly TRBD1 on 5 matching bases. V lost 5 bases to trimming and J lost 7 bases, with 22 bases between them. This CDR3 has 17 residues. Looked up from germline, CDR1 is SGHRS and CDR2 is YFSETQ. The CDR3 protein is CASREGLGDGRNSPLHF. The DNA for the CDR3 is TGCGCCAGCAGGGAGGGGCTAGGGGACGGCCGAAATTCACCCCTCCACTTT.

The V call is TRBV5-1, the J call TRBJ1-3; D gene uncertain. Germline values: CDR1 SGHRS, CDR2 YFSETQ. This CDR3 has 14 residues. Trimming took off 5 bases at V and 0 bases at J, with 9 bases between the two ends. In DNA form, the CDR3 reads TGCGCCAGCAGGAAGGAGATCTCTGGAAACACCATATATTTT. This encodes CASRKEISGNTIYF.

The chain recombines TRBV5-4 with TRBJ2-7; a weak D match, TRBD2 (6 bases). The CDR3 is 15 residues long. Trimming took off 2 bases at V and 5 bases at J, with 17 bases between the two ends. The germline V gene has CDR1 SGHNT and CDR2 YYREEE (reference sequence). CDR3 sequence reads: CASSFGFTRLDEQYF. The CDR3 DNA sequence: TGTGCCAGCAGCTTTGGTTTCACTCGACTAGACGAGCAGTACTTC.

The chain recombines TRBV13 with TRBJ1-2; TRBD1 matches at 12 bases. This CDR3 comprises 15 residues. The J segment lost 4 bases and the V segment lost 4 bases, leaving 4 bases of the junction unmatched. Per the germline V gene, CDR1 is PRHDT and CDR2 is FYEKMQ (reference sequence). The CDR3 nucleotides are TGTGCCAGCAGCTCCGGGACAGGGGGCGGCTATGGCTACACCTTC. The encoded protein is CASSSGTGGGYGYTF.

The gene calls are TRBV29-1 and TRBJ2-3; TRBD1 might be the D (6 bases). The CDR3 loop spans 15 amino acids. Germline V gene lookup returns CDR1 SQVTM and CDR2 ANQGSEA. Trimming removed 6 bases from V and 3 bases from J, with 19 bases in between. The DNA for the CDR3 is TGCAGCGTGATCGATACAGGGTGGGGGACAGATACGCAGTATTTT. Translation: CSVIDTGWGTDTQYF.

The CDR3 loop is CASSLPSTYEQYF. CDR3 DNA sequence: TGTGCCAGCAGCTTACCTAGCACCTACGAGCAGTACTTC. The chain links TRBV7-9 to TRBJ2-7; D may be TRBD2 (5 bases). In germline, CDR1 is SEHNR, CDR2 FQNEAQ (reference sequence). The V end lost 2 bases, the J end lost 2 bases, and 7 bases lay between the germline ends. CDR3 length equals 13 residues.

This chain joins TRBV6-1 and TRBJ1-2; 9 bases agree with TRBD1. Per germline, CDR1 MNHNS and CDR2 SASEGT. V trimming: 7 bases; J trimming: 3 bases; junction bases outside the gene matches: 6. This CDR3 comprises 14 residues. The CDR3 protein is CASKIRTGDYGYTF. In DNA form, the CDR3 reads TGTGCCAGCAAGATACGGACAGGGGACTATGGCTACACCTTC.

The chain links TRBV7-9 to TRBJ2-2; perhaps TRBD2 as D (6 bases). The germline V gene encodes CDR1 SEHNR and CDR2 FQNEAQ (reference sequence). With 5 bases removed from V and 4 bases from J, the gap between germline ends came to 23 bases. The CDR3 sequence is 18 residues long. Here the CDR3 reads CASSPYSASWRGTGELFF. DNA of the CDR3: TGTGCCAGCAGCCCGTATTCAGCTAGCTGGCGGGGCACCGGGGAGCTGTTTTTT.

V is TRBV5-1 and J is TRBJ2-1; 7 nucleotides align to TRBD1. V dropped 1 base and J dropped 10; count of bases not matched to a gene: 11. CDR1 is SGHRS, CDR2 YFSETQ, per germline. The CDR3 extends over 15 amino acids. CDR3 nucleotide sequence: TGCGCCAGCAGCTTGAGGGGGACAGACACCCAAGAGCAGTTCTTC. Amino acids: CASSLRGTDTQEQFF.

The chain uses TRBV7-9 and TRBJ2-5, with TRBD1 matching over 8 bases. CDR3 length: 13 residues. Germline V gene data show CDR1 as SEHNR and CDR2 as FQNEAQ (reference sequence). Trimming cost V 5 bases and J 5 bases; bases outside gene matches: 4. The CDR3 reads CASSRTGTETQYF. The CDR3 DNA reads TGTGCCAGCAGCCGGACAGGGACCGAGACCCAGTACTTC.

A word on this clone: Germline and junction disagree at one end, which may indicate a read error. The chain uses TRBV11-3 and TRBJ2-3; 8 bases align to TRBD1. Germline-derived CDR1 and CDR2 are SGHNT and YENEEA. The length of the CDR3 is 15 residues. The CDR3: CAGSYGQGSTDTQYF. Here the CDR3 DNA reads TGTGCCGGCAGCTATGGACAGGGAAGCACAGATACGCAGTATTTT.

As for this clone: The same CDR3 can be traced to other DNA sequences in this sample. The gene calls are TRBV7-2 and TRBJ2-5; D might be TRBD2 (6 bases). CDR1 and CDR2 (germline): SGHTA, FQGNSA. CDR3 size: 13 residues. Trimming took off 3 bases at V and 3 bases at J, with 8 bases between the two ends. CDR3 nucleotides: TGTGCCAGCAGCTTGAGGAGGGAAGAGACCCAGTACTTC. It codes for CASSLRREETQYF.

This chain links TRBV20-1 with TRBJ1-2; D gene unclear. With 3 bases removed from V and 3 bases from J, the gap between germline ends came to 5 bases. The CDR3 spans 11 residues. Germline assignment: CDR1 DFQATT and CDR2 SNEGSKA (reference sequence). CDR3 sequence: CSASPDYGYTF. The CDR3 bases are TGCAGTGCTAGCCCGGACTATGGCTACACCTTC.

The chain couples TRBV2 to TRBJ2-7, with TRBD1 identical over 8 bases. Germline trimming cut 5 bases from V and 4 bases from J; bases unmatched to any gene: 10. Germline loops: CDR1 SNHLY, CDR2 FYNNEI. The length of the CDR3 is 15 residues. CDR3 sequence reads: CASSPLGQGLYEQYF. The DNA of the CDR3 is TGTGCCAGCAGTCCTTTAGGACAGGGTCTTTACGAGCAGTACTTC.

This clone was seen more than once but under ten times. V usage is TRBV10-3 and J usage is TRBJ1-1; TRBD1 might be the D (5 bases). V dropped 9 bases and J dropped 8 bases, with 16 bases sitting between them. Germline assignment: CDR1 ENHRY and CDR2 SYGVKD. The CDR3 is 12 amino acids. The CDR3 coding sequence is TGTGCCATTTCGGGGGGGGGTTTAGAAGCTTTCTTT. It yields the protein CAISGGGLEAFF.

The CDR3 protein is CASSQSPSGQATYEQYF. The CDR3 DNA is TGTGCCAGCAGCCAATCACCCTCCGGACAGGCCACCTACGAGCAGTACTTC. The rearrangement links TRBV25-1 to TRBJ2-7; 7 nucleotides agree with TRBD1. CDR3 length: 17 amino acids. V lost 6 bases and J lost 2; bases outside the gene matches: 16. Germline CDR1 MGHDK, CDR2 SYGVNS.

Comments on this clone: The conserved phenylalanine or tryptophan is not found at the CDR3 terminus, so this likely reflects a read error. The DNA is left out, because the CDR3 cannot be placed on it with certainty; the CDR3 is given as TCRdb lists it. The chain carries TRBV5-6 and TRBJ1-4. The CDR3 is 9 residues long, ends included. From germline, CDR1 is SGHDT and CDR2 YYEEEE. The CDR3 region is CASISDHSV.

This clone was picked up a small number of times. The gene calls are TRBV11-2 and TRBJ2-5; D is unclear. Trimming shortened V by 2 bases and J by 5 bases, and 12 bases separated the two germline ends. The germline V gene has CDR1 SGHAT and CDR2 FQNNGV. The CDR3 has 14 residues. CDR3 bases: TGTGCCAGCAGCTTATTCACTGACGGGGAGACCCAGTACTTC. It is translated as CASSLFTDGETQYF. Supplemented by reference TRBV11-2 and TRBJ2-5, the full variable domain reads EAGVAQSPRYKIIEKRQSVAFWCNPISGHATLYWYQQILGQGPKLLIQFQNNGVVDDSQLPKDRFSAERLKGVDSTLKIQPAKLEDSAVYLCASSLFTDGETQYFGPGTRLLVL.

This chain joins TRBV11-1 and TRBJ2-7; D ambiguous. Germline-derived CDR1 and CDR2 are SGHAT and FQDESV (reference sequence). The CDR3 runs 15 residues. V was shortened by 5 bases and J by 0 bases, with 14 bases between the two germline ends. Here the CDR3 DNA reads TGTGCCAGCAGCCCTCGATCCCTAAGCTCCTACGAGCAGTACTTC. This translates into CASSPRSLSSYEQYF.

J is TRBJ2-2 and V is TRBV10-1; a possible D gene is TRBD2 (5 bases). The CDR3 has 14 amino acids. Trimming took off 2 bases at V and 6 bases at J, with 10 bases between the two ends. CDR1 and CDR2 (germline): WNHNN, SYGVQD (reference sequence). The CDR3 DNA is TGCGCCAGCAGTGAGAGTCCGGAGGCCGGGGAGCTGTTTTTT. This gives the protein CASSESPEAGELFF.